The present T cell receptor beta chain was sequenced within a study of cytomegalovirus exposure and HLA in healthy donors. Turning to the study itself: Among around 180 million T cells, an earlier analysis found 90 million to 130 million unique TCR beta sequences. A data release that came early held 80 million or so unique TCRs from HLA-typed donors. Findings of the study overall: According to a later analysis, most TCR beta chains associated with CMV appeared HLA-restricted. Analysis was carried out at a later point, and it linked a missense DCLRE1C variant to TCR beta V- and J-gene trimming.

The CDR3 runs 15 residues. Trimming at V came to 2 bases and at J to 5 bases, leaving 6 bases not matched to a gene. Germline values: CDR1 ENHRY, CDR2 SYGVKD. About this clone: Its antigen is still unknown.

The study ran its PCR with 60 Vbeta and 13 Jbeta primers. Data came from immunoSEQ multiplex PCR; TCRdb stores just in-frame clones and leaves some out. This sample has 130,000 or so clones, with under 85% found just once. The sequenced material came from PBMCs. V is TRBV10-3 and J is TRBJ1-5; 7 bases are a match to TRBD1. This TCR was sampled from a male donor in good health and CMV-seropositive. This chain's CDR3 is CAISEAHRGDQPQHF. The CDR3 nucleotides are TGTGCCATCAGTGAGGCACACAGGGGCGATCAGCCCCAGCATTTT.